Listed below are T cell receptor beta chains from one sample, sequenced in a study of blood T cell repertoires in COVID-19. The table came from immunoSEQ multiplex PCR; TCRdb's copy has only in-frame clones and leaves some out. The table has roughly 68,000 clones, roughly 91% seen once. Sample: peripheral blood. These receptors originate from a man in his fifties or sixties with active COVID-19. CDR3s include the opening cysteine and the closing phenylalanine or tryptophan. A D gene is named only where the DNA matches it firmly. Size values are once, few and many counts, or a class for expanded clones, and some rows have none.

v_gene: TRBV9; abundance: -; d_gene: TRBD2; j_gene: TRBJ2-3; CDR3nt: TGTGCCAGCAGCGTAGCTTGGGGGGGAGGCACAGATACGCAGTATTTT; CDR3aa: CASSVAWGGGTDTQYF
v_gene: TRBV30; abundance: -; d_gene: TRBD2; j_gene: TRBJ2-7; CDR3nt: TGTGCCTGGAGCGTAGGACTAGCGGGATACGAGCAGTACTTC; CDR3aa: CAWSVGLAGYEQYF
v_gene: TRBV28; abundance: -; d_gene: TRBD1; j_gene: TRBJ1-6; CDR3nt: TGTGCCAGCAGCTCAACCGGGACAGGGGGCTCCTTAGGCCTCCACTTT; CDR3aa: CASSSTGTGGSLGLHF
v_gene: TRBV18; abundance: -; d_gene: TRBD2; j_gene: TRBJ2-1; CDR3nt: TGTGCCAGCTCGCCCTGGGGGGGGATCTCCTACAATGAGCAGTTCTTC; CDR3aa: CASSPWGGISYNEQFF
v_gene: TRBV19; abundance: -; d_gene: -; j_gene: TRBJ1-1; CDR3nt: TGTGCCAGTAGCTCAGGGCGGAACACTGAAGCTTTCTTT; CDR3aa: CASSSGRNTEAFF
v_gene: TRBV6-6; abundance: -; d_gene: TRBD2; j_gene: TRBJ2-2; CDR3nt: TGTGCCAGCACGGGGGGGGCCGGGGAGCTGTTTTTT; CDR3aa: CASTGGAGELFF
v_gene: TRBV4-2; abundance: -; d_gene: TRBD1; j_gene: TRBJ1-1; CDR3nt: TGTGCCAGCAGCCAGAACTCACAGGGGGCTAAGGGTGAAGCTTTCTTT; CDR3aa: CASSQNSQGAKGEAFF
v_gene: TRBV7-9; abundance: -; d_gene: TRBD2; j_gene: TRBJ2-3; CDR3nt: TGTGCCAGCAGCCCCCGGGGGGACTCCGCGGATACGCAGTATTTT; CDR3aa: CASSPRGDSADTQYF
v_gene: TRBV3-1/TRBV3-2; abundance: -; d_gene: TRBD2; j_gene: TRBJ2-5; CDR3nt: TGTGCCAGCAGCCAAGGCTTAGCGGGGTCCCAAGAGACCCAGTACTTC; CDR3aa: CASSQGLAGSQETQYF
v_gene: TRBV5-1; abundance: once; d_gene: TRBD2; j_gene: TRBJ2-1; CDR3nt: TGCGCCAGCAGCCGGACTAGCGGGGGCAATGAGCAGTTCTTC; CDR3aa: CASSRTSGGNEQFF
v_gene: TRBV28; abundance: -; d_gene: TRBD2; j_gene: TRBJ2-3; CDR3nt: TGTGCCAGCAGTTTGGCGCTAGCGGGGCTCCCAGATACGCAGTATTTT; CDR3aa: CASSLALAGLPDTQYF
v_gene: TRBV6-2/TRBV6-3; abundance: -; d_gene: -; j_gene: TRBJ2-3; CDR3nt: TGTGCCAGCAGTCGGGTAAGGAGTCGTGATACGCAGTATTTT; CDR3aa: CASSRVRSRDTQYF
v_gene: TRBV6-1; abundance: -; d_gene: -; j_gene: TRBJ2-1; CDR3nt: TGTGCCAGCAGTGAACGGTTGGTGAGCTCCTACAATGAGCAGTTCTTC; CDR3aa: CASSERLVSSYNEQFF
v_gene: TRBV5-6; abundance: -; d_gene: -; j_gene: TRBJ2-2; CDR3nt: TGTGCCAGCAGCTTGCGTCCGCAGACGAACACCGGGGAGCTGTTTTTT; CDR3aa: CASSLRPQTNTGELFF
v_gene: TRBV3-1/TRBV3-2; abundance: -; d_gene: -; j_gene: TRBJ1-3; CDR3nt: TGTGCCAGCAGCCAACAGAACACCATATATTTT; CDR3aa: CASSQQNTIYF
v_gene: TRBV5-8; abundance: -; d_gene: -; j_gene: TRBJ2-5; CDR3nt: TGTGCCAGCAGTTTTCATACCGGGACACCTAAACAAGAGACCCAGTACTTC; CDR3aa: CASSFHTGTPKQETQYF
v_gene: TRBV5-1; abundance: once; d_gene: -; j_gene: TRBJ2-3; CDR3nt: TGCGCCAGTTTGGTTAGACGGGGGCGAGGGACAGCCGAAAGGAGTTCGACAGATACGCAGTATTTT; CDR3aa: CASLVRRGRGTAERSSTDTQYF
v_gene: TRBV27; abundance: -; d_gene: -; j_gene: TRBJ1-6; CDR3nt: TGTGCCAGCACCCGTGCGGGGGGGAATAATTCACCCCTCCACTTT; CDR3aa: CASTRAGGNNSPLHF
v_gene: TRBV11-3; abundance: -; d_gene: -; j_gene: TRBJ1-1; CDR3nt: TGTGCCAGCAGCTTAGAGGGAGGGGACACTGAAGCTTTCTTT; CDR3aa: CASSLEGGDTEAFF
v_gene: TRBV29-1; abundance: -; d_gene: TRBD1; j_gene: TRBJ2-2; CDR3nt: TGCAGCGTTACGGACAGGGTTAACACCGGGGAGCTGTTTTTT; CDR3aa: CSVTDRVNTGELFF
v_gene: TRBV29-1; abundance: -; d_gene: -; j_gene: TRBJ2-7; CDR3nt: TGCAGCGTTGAAGGACAGGTGACCTCAGAGCAGTACTTC; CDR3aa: CSVEGQVTSEQYF
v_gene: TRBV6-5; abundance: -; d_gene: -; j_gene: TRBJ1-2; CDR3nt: TGTGCCAGCAGTTACCAACAGGGAGCTAACTATGGCTACACCTTC; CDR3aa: CASSYQQGANYGYTF
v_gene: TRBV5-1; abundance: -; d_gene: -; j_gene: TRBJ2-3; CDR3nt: TGCGCCAGCGGACTGATTATCACAGATACGCAGTATTTT; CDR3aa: CASGLIITDTQYF
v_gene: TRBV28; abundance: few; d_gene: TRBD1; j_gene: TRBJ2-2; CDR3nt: TGTGCCAGCCCCCCCGGGACAGGGGCCACCGGGGAGCTGTTTTTT; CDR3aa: CASPPGTGATGELFF
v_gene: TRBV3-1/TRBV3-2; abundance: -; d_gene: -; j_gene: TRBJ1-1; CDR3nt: TGTGCCAGCAGCCAAGTAACAGGCGACACTGAAGCTTTCTTT; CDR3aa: CASSQVTGDTEAFF